Below are 2 T cell receptor beta chains sequenced from a single sample in a study of blood T cells in healthy people across ages. Together with a sample-barcoded 5' primer, a J-beta primer mix was included in a second PCR lasting about 7 to 12 cycles. TCRdb re-analysed the 5' RACE reads in MiXCR, keeping a single row per CDR3 protein. There are almost 300,000 distinct CDR3 sequences in the sample; 25% to 30% occur only once, and over 25% lies in the top ten. Source material: blood. All receptors come from a woman in her seventies in good health.

As to this clonotype: Germline is not matched at one junction end, which may reflect a read error. The chain links TRBV5-1 to TRBJ2-1; perhaps TRBD1 as D (5 bases). Germline values: CDR1 SGHRS, CDR2 YFSETQ. The length of the CDR3 is 16 residues. The CDR3 sequence is CASSSITGATYNGQFF. CDR3 DNA: TGCGCCAGCAGCTCAATCACAGGCGCTACCTACAATGGGCAGTTCTTC.

The chain joins TRBV11-2 to TRBJ1-3; D may be TRBD1 (5 bases). V gave up 3 bases and J gave up 4 bases, with 13 bases separating them. This CDR3 has 15 residues. CDR1 is SGHAT, CDR2 FQNNGV, per germline. This CDR3 is CASSLAGRRGNTIYF. The DNA for the CDR3 is TGTGCCAGCAGCTTGGCAGGGAGAAGAGGAAACACCATATATTTT.